This is a list of T cell receptor beta chains from one sample in a study of blood T cell repertoires in COVID-19. The repertoire was sequenced with immunoSEQ multiplex PCR; TCRdb's copy has only in-frame clones and lacks some. The sample shows some 200,000 clones, around 95% of them seen only once. Sequencing was performed on peripheral blood. These receptors all come from a man under 40 with COVID-19, enrolled during active disease. CDR3s include the opening cysteine and the closing phenylalanine or tryptophan. A D gene is named only where the DNA matches it firmly. Clone size is shown for a subset of rows, as once, few, many or a class of expanded clone.

j_gene,v_gene,abundance,d_gene,CDR3nt,CDR3aa
TRBJ2-3,TRBV9,.,TRBD2,TGTGCCAGCAGCGGCGGACTAGCGGCAAGCACAGATACGCAGTATTTT,CASSGGLAASTDTQYF
TRBJ2-7,TRBV19,.,TRBD1,TGTGCCAGTAGTTTTGTGTCAGGGGGAGACTCCTACGAGCAGTACTTC,CASSFVSGGDSYEQYF
TRBJ1-6,TRBV25-1,once,TRBD1,TGTGCCAGCAGCCGGTCCCGGGACAGGGTCGATTCACCCCTCCACTTT,CASSRSRDRVDSPLHF
TRBJ2-2,TRBV5-1,.,.,TGCGCCAGCAGCGGCCAGACAGCGAACACCGGGGAGCTGTTTTTT,CASSGQTANTGELFF
TRBJ1-1,TRBV5-1,.,.,TGCGCCAGCTATTCGCCGATCGGCACTGAAGCTTTCTTT,CASYSPIGTEAFF
TRBJ2-7,TRBV2,.,.,TGTGCCAGCAAGGGGGGGTACGAGCAGTACTTC,CASKGGYEQYF
TRBJ2-1,TRBV27,.,TRBD2,TGTGCCAGCAGTAAGGGGACTAGCGGGGGTTGGGGCAATGAGCAGTTCTTC,CASSKGTSGGWGNEQFF
TRBJ2-7,TRBV13,once,.,TGTGCCAGCAGCCGTCTCGGGGGCGAGCAGTACTTC,CASSRLGGEQYF
TRBJ2-7,TRBV6-1,.,.,TGTGCCAGCAGTGAAGCCCTCGATCCCTATAACTACGAGCAGTACTTC,CASSEALDPYNYEQYF
TRBJ1-2,TRBV19,.,.,TGTGCCAGTGCCCGGGGGGACCGGACTAACTATGGCTACACCTTC,CASARGDRTNYGYTF
TRBJ1-2,TRBV20-1,.,.,TGCAGTGCTAGTCCCACAGGTCCCTATGGCTACACCTTC,CSASPTGPYGYTF
TRBJ2-7,TRBV6-5,once,TRBD1,TGTGCCAGCAGTTTCGGGACAGGACTCTACGAGCAGTACTTC,CASSFGTGLYEQYF
TRBJ1-5,TRBV2,.,.,TGTGCCAGCGCCCAGGACAGCTATATTCAGCCCCAGCATTTT,CASAQDSYIQPQHF
TRBJ1-2,TRBV10-1,.,.,TGCGCCAGCAGTCCCAGCATCCTGACAGGCTACACCTTC,CASSPSILTGYTF
TRBJ1-5,TRBV5-5,.,.,TGTGCCAGCAGCTTGGCTAGCGTCGGGCGGGGCAATCAGCCCCAGCATTTT,CASSLASVGRGNQPQHF
TRBJ1-1,TRBV24-1,.,.,TGTGCCTCCAAAATAACAACGAACACTGAAGCTTTCTTT,CASKITTNTEAFF
TRBJ1-1,TRBV19,once,.,TGTGCCAGTAGTGGGACTGGGGCAGGCACTGAAGCTTTCTTT,CASSGTGAGTEAFF
TRBJ1-2,TRBV4-1,.,.,TGCGCCAGCAGCCATCCAACTATCGGGAGTTATGGCTACACCTTC,CASSHPTIGSYGYTF
TRBJ2-1,TRBV6-6,.,TRBD2,TGTGCCAGCAGTCAACTTAGCGGGGGGGCGTGGAATGAGCAGTTCTTC,CASSQLSGGAWNEQFF
TRBJ2-3,TRBV5-1,.,TRBD2,TGCGCCAGCAGCTGGGGACTAGCGGGGGCCCCCAGGTCCCCAGATACGCAGTATTTT,CASSWGLAGAPRSPDTQYF
TRBJ1-1,TRBV25-1,.,TRBD1,TGTGCCAGCAGTGATTGGCCCCCCCGGGTCACAGGGGGAGCTTTCTTT,CASSDWPPRVTGGAFF
TRBJ1-3,TRBV10-3,.,TRBD1,TGTGCCATCAGGAGCGACAGGGACTCCGCGGTTAGCTCTGGAAACACCATATATTTT,CAIRSDRDSAVSSGNTIYF
TRBJ2-1,TRBV7-9,.,.,TGTGCCAGCAGCTTAGCGAATATAAGAATTGGGGGCCGTGAGCAGTTCTTC,CASSLANIRIGGREQFF
TRBJ1-1,TRBV7-2,.,.,TGTGCCAGCAGCACTACCCTTGAAGCTTTCTTT,CASSTTLEAFF
TRBJ1-2,TRBV9,.,.,TGTGCCAGCAGCGTGGACAGAAGAAGCTATGGCTACACCTTC,CASSVDRRSYGYTF
TRBJ2-1,TRBV12-5,.,TRBD1,TGTGCTAGTGGTCTGCGGGACAGGGGGAATGAGCAGTTCTTC,CASGLRDRGNEQFF
TRBJ1-2,TRBV29-1,.,.,TGCAGCGTTGACAGGGGTCTCTATGGCTACACCTTC,CSVDRGLYGYTF
TRBJ1-1,TRBV3-1/TRBV3-2,.,.,TGTGCCAGCAGCCAGGGGAGGAGCACTGAAGCTTTCTTT,CASSQGRSTEAFF
TRBJ2-7,TRBV4-1,.,.,TGCGCCAGCAGCCAAGGGGGAGGACTCCAGGCTCCTTACGAGCAGTACTTC,CASSQGGGLQAPYEQYF
TRBJ1-1,TRBV5-5,.,TRBD1,TGTGCCAGCAGCCCCAGGACAGGGGGGACTTTGGGGACTGAAGCTTTCTTT,CASSPRTGGTLGTEAFF
TRBJ2-5,TRBV14,.,TRBD1,TGTGCCAGCAGCCAAGAGCCATACAGGGGCGGCCCACAAGAGACCCAGTACTTC,CASSQEPYRGGPQETQYF
TRBJ1-2,TRBV5-4,.,TRBD1,TGTGCCAGCAGCCCGGGACAGCGACAACTTTCCTATGGCTACACCTTC,CASSPGQRQLSYGYTF